This T cell receptor beta chain was identified during a study of CD8+ T cells in alopecia areata. RNA, once extracted, was reverse transcribed into cDNA for use as the sequencing template. The repertoire was sequenced with immunoSEQ multiplex PCR; TCRdb's copy has only in-frame clones and lacks some. The table lists about 140,000 clones, roughly 50% of them singletons, with around 15% in the top ten. As for this clone: Germline and junction disagree at one end, which may indicate a read error.

The sample's treatment: oral pan-JAK inhibitor, 5-10 mg twice daily. Germline V gives CDR1 LGHNA, CDR2 YSLEER. The CDR3 runs to 14 residues. This receptor was obtained from a human donor with alopecia areata. V and J are TRBV4-3 and TRBJ1-6, with 7 bases matching TRBD1. The sequences come from CD8+ T cells sorted from blood, collected at week 4, from a patient treated with tofacitinib. The CDR3 is CASSQDTGDSPLHF. DNA for the CDR3: TGCGCCAGCAGTCAAGATACAGGGGATTCACCCCTCCACTTT.